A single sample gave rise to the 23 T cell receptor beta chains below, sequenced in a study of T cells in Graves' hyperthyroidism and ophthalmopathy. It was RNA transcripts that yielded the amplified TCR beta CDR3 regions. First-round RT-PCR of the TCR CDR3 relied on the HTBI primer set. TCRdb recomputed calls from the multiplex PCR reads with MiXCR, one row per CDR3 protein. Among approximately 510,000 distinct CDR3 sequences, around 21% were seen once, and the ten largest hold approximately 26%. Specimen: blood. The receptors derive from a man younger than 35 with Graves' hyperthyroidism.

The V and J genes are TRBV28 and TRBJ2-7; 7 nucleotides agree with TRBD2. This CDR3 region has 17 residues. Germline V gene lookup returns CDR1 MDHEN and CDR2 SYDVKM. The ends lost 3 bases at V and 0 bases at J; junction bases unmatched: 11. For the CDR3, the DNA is TGTGCCAGCAGTTTCGGGGTGGCGGGAGATCTCTCCTACGAGCAGTACTTC. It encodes CASSFGVAGDLSYEQYF.

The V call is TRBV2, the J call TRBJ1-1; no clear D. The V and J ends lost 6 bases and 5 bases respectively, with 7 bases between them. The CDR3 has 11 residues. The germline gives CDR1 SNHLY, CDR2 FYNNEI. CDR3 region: CASRATTEAFF. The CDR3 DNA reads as TGTGCCAGCAGGGCAACGACTGAAGCTTTCTTT.

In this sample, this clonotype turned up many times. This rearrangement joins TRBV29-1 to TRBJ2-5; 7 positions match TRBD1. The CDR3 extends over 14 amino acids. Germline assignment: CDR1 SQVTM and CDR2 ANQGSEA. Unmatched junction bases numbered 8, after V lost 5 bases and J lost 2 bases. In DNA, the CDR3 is TGCAGCGTTACCCTACAGGGGATACAAGAGACCCAGTACTTC. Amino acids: CSVTLQGIQETQYF.

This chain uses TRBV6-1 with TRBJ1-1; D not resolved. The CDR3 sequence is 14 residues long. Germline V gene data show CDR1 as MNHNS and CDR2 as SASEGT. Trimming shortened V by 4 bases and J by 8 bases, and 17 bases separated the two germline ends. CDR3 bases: TGTGCCAGCAGTGTTCGGACTGATTTCCGCGAAGCTTTCTTT. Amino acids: CASSVRTDFREAFF.

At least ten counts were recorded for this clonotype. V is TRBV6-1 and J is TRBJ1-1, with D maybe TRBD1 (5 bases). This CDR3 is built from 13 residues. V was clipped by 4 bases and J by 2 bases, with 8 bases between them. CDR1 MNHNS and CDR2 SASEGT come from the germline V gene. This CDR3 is CASSGDGNTEAFF. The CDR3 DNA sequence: TGTGCCAGCAGTGGGGACGGCAACACTGAAGCTTTCTTT.

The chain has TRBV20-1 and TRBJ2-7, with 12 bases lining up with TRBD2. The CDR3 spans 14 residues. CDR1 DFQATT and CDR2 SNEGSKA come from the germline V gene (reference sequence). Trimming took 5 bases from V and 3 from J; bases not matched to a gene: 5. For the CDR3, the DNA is TGCAGTGCTTACCGACTAGCGGGAGTCTACGAGCAGTACTTC. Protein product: CSAYRLAGVYEQYF.

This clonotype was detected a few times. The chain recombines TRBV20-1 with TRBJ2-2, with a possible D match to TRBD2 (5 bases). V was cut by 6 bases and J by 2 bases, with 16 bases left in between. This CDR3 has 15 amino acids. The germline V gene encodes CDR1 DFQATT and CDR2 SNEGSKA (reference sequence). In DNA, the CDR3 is TGCAGTGCAAGCGCCCGGGGATCTAACACCGGGGAGCTGTTTTTT. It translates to CSASARGSNTGELFF.

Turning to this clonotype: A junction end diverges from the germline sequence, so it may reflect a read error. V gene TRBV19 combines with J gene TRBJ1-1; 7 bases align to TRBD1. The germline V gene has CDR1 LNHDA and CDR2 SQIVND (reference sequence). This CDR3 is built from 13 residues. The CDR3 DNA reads TGTGCCAGTACCCCGACAGGGAACACTGAAGCTTGCTTT. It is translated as CASTPTGNTEACF.

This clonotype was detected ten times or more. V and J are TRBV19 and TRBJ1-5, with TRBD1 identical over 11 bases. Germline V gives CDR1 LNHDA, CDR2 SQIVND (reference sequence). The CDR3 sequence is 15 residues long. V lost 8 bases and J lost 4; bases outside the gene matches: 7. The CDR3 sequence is CASVDRGLGNQPQHF. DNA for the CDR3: TGTGCCAGTGTGGACAGGGGGCTCGGTAATCAGCCCCAGCATTTT.

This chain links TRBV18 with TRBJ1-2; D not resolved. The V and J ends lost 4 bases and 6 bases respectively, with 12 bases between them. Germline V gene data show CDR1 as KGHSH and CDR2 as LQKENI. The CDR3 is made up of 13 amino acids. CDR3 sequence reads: CASSHDVGDGYTF. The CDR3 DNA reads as TGTGCCAGCTCACACGACGTCGGGGATGGCTACACCTTC.

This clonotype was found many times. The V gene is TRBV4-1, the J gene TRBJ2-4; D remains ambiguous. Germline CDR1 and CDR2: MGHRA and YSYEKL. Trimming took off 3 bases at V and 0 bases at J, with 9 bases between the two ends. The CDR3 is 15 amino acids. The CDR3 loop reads CASSQLGLAKNIQYF. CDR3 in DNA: TGCGCCAGCAGCCAGCTAGGGCTAGCCAAAAACATTCAGTACTTC.

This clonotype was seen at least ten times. The DNA for the CDR3 is TGCGCCAGCCACGACCCCGGAGGAGCTTTCTTT. The encoded protein is CASHDPGGAFF. The chain couples TRBV5-1 to TRBJ1-1; no definite D call. CDR1 and CDR2 from the germline V gene are SGHRS and YFSETQ. The CDR3 is made up of 11 amino acids. The V gene lost 7 bases and the J gene lost 10 bases, with 14 bases spanning the gap.

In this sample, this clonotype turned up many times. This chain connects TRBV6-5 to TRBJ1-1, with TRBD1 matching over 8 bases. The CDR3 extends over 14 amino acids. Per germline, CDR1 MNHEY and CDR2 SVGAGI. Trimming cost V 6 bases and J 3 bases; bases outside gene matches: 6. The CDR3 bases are TGTGCCAGCAGGTCCCGACAGGGGCACACTGAAGCTTTCTTT. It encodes CASRSRQGHTEAFF.

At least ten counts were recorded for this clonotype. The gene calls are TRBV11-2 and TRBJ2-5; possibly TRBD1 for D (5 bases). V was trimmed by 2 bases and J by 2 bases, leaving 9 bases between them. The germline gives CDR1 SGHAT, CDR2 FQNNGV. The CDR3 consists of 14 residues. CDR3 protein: CASSLTTGQETQYF. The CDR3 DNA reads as TGTGCCAGCAGCTTAACCACAGGTCAAGAGACCCAGTACTTC.

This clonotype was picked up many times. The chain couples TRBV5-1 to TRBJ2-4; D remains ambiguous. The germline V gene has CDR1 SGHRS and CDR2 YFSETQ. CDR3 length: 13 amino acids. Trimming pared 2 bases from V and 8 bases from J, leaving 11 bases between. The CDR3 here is CASSFGPKDIQYF. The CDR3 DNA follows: TGCGCCAGCAGCTTTGGACCCAAGGACATTCAGTACTTC.

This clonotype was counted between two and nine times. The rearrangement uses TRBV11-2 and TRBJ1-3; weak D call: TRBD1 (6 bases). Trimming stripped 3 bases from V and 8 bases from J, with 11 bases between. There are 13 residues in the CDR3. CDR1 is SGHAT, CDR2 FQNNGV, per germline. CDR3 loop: CASSFQGIDTIYF. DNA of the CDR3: TGTGCCAGCAGCTTTCAGGGGATAGACACCATATATTTT.

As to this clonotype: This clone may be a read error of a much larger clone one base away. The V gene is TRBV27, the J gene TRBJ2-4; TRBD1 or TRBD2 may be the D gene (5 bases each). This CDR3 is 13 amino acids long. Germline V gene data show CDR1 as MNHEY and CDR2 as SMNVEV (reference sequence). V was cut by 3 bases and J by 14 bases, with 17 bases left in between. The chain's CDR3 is CASSFSGSLDKYF. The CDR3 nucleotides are TGTGCCAGCAGTTTTTCAGGGAGCTTGGACAAGTACTTC.

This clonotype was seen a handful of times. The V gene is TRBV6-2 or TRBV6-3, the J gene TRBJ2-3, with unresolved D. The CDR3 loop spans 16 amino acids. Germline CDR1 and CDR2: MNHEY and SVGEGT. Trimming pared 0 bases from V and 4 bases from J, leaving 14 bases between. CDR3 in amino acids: CASSYSGLVGPDTQYF. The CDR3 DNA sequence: TGTGCCAGCAGTTACTCCGGGCTAGTGGGCCCAGATACGCAGTATTTT.

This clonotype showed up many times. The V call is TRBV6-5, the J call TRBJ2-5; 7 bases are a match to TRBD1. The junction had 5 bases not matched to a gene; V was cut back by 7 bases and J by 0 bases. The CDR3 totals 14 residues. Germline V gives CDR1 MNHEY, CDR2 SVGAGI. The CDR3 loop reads CASKPTGYQETQYF. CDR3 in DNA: TGTGCCAGCAAGCCGACAGGGTACCAAGAGACCCAGTACTTC.

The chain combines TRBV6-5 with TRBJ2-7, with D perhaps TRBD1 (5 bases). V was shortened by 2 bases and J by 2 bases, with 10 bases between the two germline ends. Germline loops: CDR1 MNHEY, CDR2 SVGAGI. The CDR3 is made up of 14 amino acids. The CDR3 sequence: CASSYTQGPYEQYF. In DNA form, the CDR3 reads TGTGCCAGCAGTTACACGCAGGGTCCCTACGAGCAGTACTTC.

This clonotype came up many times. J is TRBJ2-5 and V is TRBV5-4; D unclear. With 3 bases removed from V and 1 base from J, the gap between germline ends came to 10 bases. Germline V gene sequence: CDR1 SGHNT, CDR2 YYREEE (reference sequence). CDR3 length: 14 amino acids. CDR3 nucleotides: TGTGCCAGCAGCTCGTCGCACACCCAAGAGACCCAGTACTTC. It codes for CASSSSHTQETQYF.

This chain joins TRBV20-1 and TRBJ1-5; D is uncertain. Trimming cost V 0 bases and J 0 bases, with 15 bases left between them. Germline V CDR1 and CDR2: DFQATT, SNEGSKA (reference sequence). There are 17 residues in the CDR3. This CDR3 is CSARDPISVNSNQPQHF. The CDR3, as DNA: TGCAGTGCTAGAGATCCTATTTCGGTCAATAGCAATCAGCCCCAGCATTTT.

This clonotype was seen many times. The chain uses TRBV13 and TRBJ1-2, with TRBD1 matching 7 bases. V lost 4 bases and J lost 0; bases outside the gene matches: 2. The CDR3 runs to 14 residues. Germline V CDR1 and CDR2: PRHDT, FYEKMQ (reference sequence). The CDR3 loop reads CASSSGQANYGYTF. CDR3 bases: TGTGCCAGCAGCTCAGGACAGGCTAACTATGGCTACACCTTC.